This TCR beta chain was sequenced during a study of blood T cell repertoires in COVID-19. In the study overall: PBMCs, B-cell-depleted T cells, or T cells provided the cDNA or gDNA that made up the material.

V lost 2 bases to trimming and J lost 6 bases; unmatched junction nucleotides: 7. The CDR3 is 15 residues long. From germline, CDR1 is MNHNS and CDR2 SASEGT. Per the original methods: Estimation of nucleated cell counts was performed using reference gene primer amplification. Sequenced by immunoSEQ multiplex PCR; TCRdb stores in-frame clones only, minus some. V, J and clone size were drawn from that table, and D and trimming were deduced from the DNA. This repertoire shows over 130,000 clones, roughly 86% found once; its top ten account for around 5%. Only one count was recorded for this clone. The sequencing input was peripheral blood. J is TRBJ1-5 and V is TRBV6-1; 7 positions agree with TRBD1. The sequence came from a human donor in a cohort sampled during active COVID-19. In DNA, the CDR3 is TGTGCCAGCAGTGAACTCAGGGGGAAAGCTCAGCCCCAGCATTTT. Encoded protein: CASSELRGKAQPQHF.